What follows are 2 T cell receptor beta chains derived from one specimen sequenced in a study of T cells in Graves' hyperthyroidism and ophthalmopathy. What was amplified from RNA transcripts were TCR beta CDR3 regions. An initial round of RT-PCR targeting the TCR CDR3 relied on the HTBI primer set. TCRdb recomputed calls from the multiplex PCR reads with MiXCR, one row per CDR3 protein. The sample shows hundreds of thousands of distinct CDR3 sequences, 15% to 18% of them seen only once. Input material: blood. These receptors were obtained from a young woman with Graves' hyperthyroidism.

This clonotype was picked up many times. CDR3 nucleotides: TGCGCCAGCAAGCCCCGAGGGGACAGTTACAATGAGCAGTTCTTC. Protein sequence: CASKPRGDSYNEQFF. The chain couples TRBV5-1 to TRBJ2-1, with 7 bases aligning to TRBD1. The V and J ends lost 6 bases and 4 bases, in that order; junction bases with no gene match: 10. This CDR3 has 15 residues. Germline lookup yields CDR1 SGHRS and CDR2 YFSETQ.

The J gene is TRBJ2-5, the V gene TRBV7-2, with 8 positions matching TRBD2. This CDR3 comprises 15 residues. CDR1 SGHTA and CDR2 FQGNSA come from the germline V gene. After removal of 1 base from V and 2 bases from J, the junction contained 3 bases not matched to a gene. CDR3 bases: TGTGCCAGCAGCTTAGGGGCTAGCGGGCAAGAGACCCAGTACTTC. The encoded protein is CASSLGASGQETQYF.